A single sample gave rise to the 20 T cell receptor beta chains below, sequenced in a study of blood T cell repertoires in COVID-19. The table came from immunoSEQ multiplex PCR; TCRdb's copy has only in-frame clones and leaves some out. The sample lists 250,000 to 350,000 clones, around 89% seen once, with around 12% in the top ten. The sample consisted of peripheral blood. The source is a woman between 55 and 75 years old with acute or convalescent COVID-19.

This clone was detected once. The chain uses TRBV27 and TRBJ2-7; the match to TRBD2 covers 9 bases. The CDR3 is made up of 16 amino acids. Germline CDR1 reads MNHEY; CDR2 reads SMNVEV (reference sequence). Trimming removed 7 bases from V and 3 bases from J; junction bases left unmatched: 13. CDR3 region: CASTPLGSGGHYEQYF. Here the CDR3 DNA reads TGTGCCAGCACCCCCCTAGGTAGCGGGGGTCACTACGAGCAGTACTTC.

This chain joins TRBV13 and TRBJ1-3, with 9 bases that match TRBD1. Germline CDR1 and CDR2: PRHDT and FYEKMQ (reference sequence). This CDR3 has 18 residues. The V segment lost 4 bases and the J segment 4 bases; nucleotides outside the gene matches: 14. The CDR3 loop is CASSSLFRNRGLGNTIYF. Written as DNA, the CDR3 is TGTGCCAGCAGCTCTCTCTTCCGTAACAGGGGGCTCGGAAACACCATATATTTT.

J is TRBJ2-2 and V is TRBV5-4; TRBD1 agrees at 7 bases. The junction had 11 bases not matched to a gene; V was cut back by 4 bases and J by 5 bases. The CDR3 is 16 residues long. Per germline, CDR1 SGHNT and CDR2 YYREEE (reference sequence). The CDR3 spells CASSIQGGARTGELFF. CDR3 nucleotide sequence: TGTGCCAGCAGCATACAAGGGGGCGCCCGGACCGGGGAGCTGTTTTTT.

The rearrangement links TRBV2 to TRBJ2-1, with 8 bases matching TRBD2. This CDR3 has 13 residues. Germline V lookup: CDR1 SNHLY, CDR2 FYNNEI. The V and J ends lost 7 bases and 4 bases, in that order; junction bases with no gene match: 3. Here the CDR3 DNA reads TGTGCCAGCAACCGGGAGGGGTACAATGAGCAGTTCTTC. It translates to CASNREGYNEQFF.

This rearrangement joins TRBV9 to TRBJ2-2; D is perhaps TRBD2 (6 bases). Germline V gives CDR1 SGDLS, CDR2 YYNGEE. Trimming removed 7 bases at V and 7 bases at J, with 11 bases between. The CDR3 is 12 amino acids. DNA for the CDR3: TGTGCCAGCCAGTCGGGGGACGGGGAGCTGTTTTTT. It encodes CASQSGDGELFF.

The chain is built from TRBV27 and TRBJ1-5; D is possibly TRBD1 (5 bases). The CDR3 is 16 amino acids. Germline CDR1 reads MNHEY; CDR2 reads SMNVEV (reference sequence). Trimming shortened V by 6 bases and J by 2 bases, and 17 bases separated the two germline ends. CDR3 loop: CASSPRRGAGNQPQHF. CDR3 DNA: TGTGCCAGCAGCCCGCGTCGTGGGGCTGGCAATCAGCCCCAGCATTTT.

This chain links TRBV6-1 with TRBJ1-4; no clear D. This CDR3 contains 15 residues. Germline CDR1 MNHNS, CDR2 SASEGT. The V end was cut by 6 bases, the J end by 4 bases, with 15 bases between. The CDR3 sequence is CASRDGWGGNEKLFF. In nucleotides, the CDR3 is TGTGCCAGCAGGGACGGTTGGGGAGGTAATGAAAAACTGTTTTTT.

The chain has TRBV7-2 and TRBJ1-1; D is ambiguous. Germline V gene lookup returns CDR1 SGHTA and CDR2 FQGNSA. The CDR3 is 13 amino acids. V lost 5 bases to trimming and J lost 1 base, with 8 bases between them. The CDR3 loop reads CASSPPGNTEAFF. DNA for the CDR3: TGTGCCAGCAGCCCCCCCGGGAACACTGAAGCTTTCTTT.

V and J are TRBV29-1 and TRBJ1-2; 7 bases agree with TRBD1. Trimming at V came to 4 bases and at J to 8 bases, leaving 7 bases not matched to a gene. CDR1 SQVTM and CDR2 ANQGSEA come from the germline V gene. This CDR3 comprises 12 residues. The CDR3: CSVGVRQGGYTF. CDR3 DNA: TGCAGCGTTGGGGTCCGACAGGGCGGCTACACCTTC. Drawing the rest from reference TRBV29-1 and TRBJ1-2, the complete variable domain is SAVISQKPSRDICQRGTSLTIQCQVDSQVTMMFWYRQQPGQSLTLIATANQGSEATYESGFVIDKFPISRPNLTFSTLTVSNMSPEDSSIYLCSVGVRQGGYTFGSGTRLTVV.

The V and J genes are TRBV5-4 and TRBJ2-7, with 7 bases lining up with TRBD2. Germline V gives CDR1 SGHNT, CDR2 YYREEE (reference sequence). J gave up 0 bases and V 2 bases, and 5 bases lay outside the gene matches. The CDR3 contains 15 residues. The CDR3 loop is CASSLAGPSSYEQYF. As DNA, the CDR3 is TGTGCCAGCAGCTTAGCGGGACCAAGCTCCTACGAGCAGTACTTC.

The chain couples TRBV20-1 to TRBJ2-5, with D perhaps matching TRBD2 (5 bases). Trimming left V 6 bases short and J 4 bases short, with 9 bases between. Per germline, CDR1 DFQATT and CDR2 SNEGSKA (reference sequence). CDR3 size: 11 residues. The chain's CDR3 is CSAQRGETQYF. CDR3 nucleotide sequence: TGCAGTGCCCAACGGGGAGAGACCCAGTACTTC.

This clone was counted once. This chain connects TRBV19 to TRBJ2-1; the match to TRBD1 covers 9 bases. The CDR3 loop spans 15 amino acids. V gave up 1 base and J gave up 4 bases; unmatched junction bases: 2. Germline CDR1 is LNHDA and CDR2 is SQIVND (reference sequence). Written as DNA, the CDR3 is TGTGCCAGTAGTATAGGAGGGACAGGGTACAATGAGCAGTTCTTC. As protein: CASSIGGTGYNEQFF.

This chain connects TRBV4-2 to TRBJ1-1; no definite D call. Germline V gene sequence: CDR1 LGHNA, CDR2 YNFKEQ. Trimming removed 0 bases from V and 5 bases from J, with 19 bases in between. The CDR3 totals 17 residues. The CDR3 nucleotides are TGTGCCAGCAGCCAAGAATCCTTGAGGGTTTTGGCGACTGAAGCTTTCTTT. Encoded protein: CASSQESLRVLATEAFF.

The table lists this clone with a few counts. In nucleotides, the CDR3 is TGTGCCAGCAGCCCCCAACAGGGATTCGACACCGGGGAGCTGTTTTTT. It yields the protein CASSPQQGFDTGELFF. The J gene is TRBJ2-2, the V gene TRBV7-6; a weak D match, TRBD1 (6 bases). Looked up from germline, CDR1 is SGHVS and CDR2 is FNYEAQ. This CDR3 contains 16 residues. V lost 5 bases and J lost 3, with 16 bases in between.

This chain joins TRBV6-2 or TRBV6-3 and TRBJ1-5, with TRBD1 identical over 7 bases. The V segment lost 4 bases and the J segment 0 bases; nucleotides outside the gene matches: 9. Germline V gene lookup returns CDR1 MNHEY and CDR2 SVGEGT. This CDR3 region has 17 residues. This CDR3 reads CASSSAGGAYSNQPQHF. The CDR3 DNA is TGTGCCAGCAGTTCGGCAGGGGGAGCTTATAGCAATCAGCCCCAGCATTTT.

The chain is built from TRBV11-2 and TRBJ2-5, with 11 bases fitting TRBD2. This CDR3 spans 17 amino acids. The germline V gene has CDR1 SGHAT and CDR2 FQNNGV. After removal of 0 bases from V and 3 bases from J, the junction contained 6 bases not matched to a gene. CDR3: CASSLDAVGLAEETQYF. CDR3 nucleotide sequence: TGTGCCAGCAGCTTAGACGCCGTGGGACTAGCGGAAGAGACCCAGTACTTC.

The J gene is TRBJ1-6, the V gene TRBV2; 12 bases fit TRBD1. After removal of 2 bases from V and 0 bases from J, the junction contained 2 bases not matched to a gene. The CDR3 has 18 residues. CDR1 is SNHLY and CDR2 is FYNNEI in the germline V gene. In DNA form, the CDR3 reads TGTGCCAGCAGTGAAACGGGACAGGGGGCCTCCTATAATTCACCCCTCCACTTT. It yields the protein CASSETGQGASYNSPLHF. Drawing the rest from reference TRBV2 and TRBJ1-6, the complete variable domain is EPEVTQTPSHQVTQMGQEVILRCVPISNHLYFYWYRQILGQKVEFLVSFYNNEISEKSEIFDDQFSVERPDGSNFTLKIRSTKLEDSAMYFCASSETGQGASYNSPLHFGNGTRLTVT.

CDR3 loop: CASSWGSGRKETQYF. The CDR3 region has the DNA TGTGCCAGCAGTTGGGGTAGCGGGAGGAAAGAGACCCAGTACTTC. The V and J genes are TRBV7-2 and TRBJ2-5, with TRBD2 matching 10 bases. Germline V gives CDR1 SGHTA, CDR2 FQGNSA. After removal of 6 bases from V and 3 bases from J, the junction contained 7 bases not matched to a gene. The CDR3 has 15 amino acids.

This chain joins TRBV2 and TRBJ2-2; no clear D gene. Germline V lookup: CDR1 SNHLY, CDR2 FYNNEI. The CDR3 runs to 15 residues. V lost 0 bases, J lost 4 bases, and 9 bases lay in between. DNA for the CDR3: TGTGCCAGCAGTGAAGCGCTTCGGTCCACCGGGGAGCTGTTTTTT. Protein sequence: CASSEALRSTGELFF. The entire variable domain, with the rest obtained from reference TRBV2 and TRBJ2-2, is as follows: EPEVTQTPSHQVTQMGQEVILRCVPISNHLYFYWYRQILGQKVEFLVSFYNNEISEKSEIFDDQFSVERPDGSNFTLKIRSTKLEDSAMYFCASSEALRSTGELFFGEGSRLTVL.

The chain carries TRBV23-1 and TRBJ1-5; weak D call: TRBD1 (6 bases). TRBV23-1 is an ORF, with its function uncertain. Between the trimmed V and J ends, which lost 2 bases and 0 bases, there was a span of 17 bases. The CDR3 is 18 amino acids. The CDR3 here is CASSQDRRVCISNQPQHF. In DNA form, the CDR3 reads TGCGCCAGCAGTCAAGACAGGAGAGTATGTATTAGCAATCAGCCCCAGCATTTT.